A selection of T cell receptor beta chains follows, all from one sample in a study of cytomegalovirus exposure and HLA in healthy donors. Here immunoSEQ multiplex PCR was the method, and the copy in TCRdb shows in-frame clones only, minus some. Recorded for this sample: around 150,000 clones. Sequenced sample: PBMCs. The receptors were sampled from a woman in her sixties in good health and CMV-seronegative. Both conserved end residues are part of each CDR3. D genes are given only for firm matches.

TRBD1	TRBV18	TRBJ2-4	TGTGCCAGCTCACCGGCTTGGACAGGGGGGAACATTCAGTACTTC	CASSPAWTGGNIQYF
-	TRBV9	TRBJ1-1	TGTGCCAGCAGCCCTCACCCAGGGTACGCTGAAGCTTTCTTT	CASSPHPGYAEAFF
-	TRBV7-2	TRBJ2-5	TGTGCCAGCAGCTCCCGGGAGCGGAGAGAGACCCAGTACTTC	CASSSRERRETQYF
-	TRBV7-3	TRBJ1-6	TGTGCCAGCAGCTACGGACACGGGTCACCCCTCCACTTT	CASSYGHGSPLHF
-	TRBV4-2	TRBJ2-7	TGTGCCAGCAGCCAAGAGACACACAGCTCCTACGAGCAGTACTTC	CASSQETHSSYEQYF
-	TRBV30	TRBJ1-4	TGTGCCTGGAGTTTGGGCAGAGCTAATGAAAAACTGTTTTTT	CAWSLGRANEKLFF
-	TRBV25-1	TRBJ2-5	TGTGCCAGCAACCAGAACCAAGAGACCCAGTACTTC	CASNQNQETQYF
TRBD2	TRBV9	TRBJ2-1	TGTGCCAGCAGTACCCCGACTAGCGGGGGATTGGATGAGCAGTTCTTC	CASSTPTSGGLDEQFF
TRBD2	TRBV20-1	TRBJ2-1	TGCAGTGGCGGGAGAGGCGCTGAGCAGTTCTTC	CSGGRGAEQFF
TRBD2	TRBV5-1	TRBJ2-1	TGCGCCAGCAGCTTCGGGACTAGCGGGAAGAATGAGCAGTTCTTC	CASSFGTSGKNEQFF
-	TRBV18	TRBJ2-3	TGTGCCAGCTCACCACCGGGGGGGGGCTGGACAGATACGCAGTATTTT	CASSPPGGGWTDTQYF
TRBD1	TRBV15	TRBJ2-2	TGTGCCACCAGAAAGGACAGGACGAACACCGGGGAGCTGTTTTTT	CATRKDRTNTGELFF
-	TRBV7-9	TRBJ1-2	TGTGCCAGCAGCGGGGAAGAGGGCACCTTC	CASSGEEGTF
-	TRBV7-9	TRBJ2-7	TGTGCCAGCAGCCACGGGGGCGAGCAGTACTTC	CASSHGGEQYF
TRBD2	TRBV5-1	TRBJ2-1	TGCGCCAGCAGCATAGCGGGAGGGCCGGGGAATGAGCAGTTCTTC	CASSIAGGPGNEQFF
-	TRBV6-1	TRBJ2-2	TGTGCCAGCAGTGAAGAAGGAGCGGGCACCGGGGAGCTGTTTTTT	CASSEEGAGTGELFF
-	TRBV7-6	TRBJ2-3	TGTGCCAGCAGCTTAGGTCGCGGGGATACGCAGTATTTT	CASSLGRGDTQYF
TRBD2	TRBV5-1	TRBJ2-3	TGCGCCAGCAGGGCAAGCGGGGGGGCCCTCACAGATACGCAGTATTTT	CASRASGGALTDTQYF
-	TRBV7-9	TRBJ1-2	TGTGCCAGCAGCTTAGGGCTGAGGCAGTACAACTATGGCTACACCTTC	CASSLGLRQYNYGYTF
-	TRBV29-1	TRBJ1-1	TGCAGCGTTAGCAGGGGTGGGACTGAAGCTTTCTTT	CSVSRGGTEAFF
TRBD1	TRBV6-1	TRBJ1-1	TGTGCCAGCAGCCGCGGACAGGGGGAAGCTTTCTTT	CASSRGQGEAFF
TRBD2	TRBV7-3	TRBJ2-1	TGTGCCAGCAGCTTATGGTCAGCGGGATCGTTCTCCTACAATGAGCAGTTCTTC	CASSLWSAGSFSYNEQFF
-	TRBV6-5	TRBJ2-7	TGTGCCAGCAGTAAAAGATCCGGGACTTCCTACGAGCAGTACTTC	CASSKRSGTSYEQYF
TRBD1	TRBV7-2	TRBJ1-5	TGTGCCAGCAGCTCGAGGGGGCGCGATCAGCCCCAGCATTTT	CASSSRGRDQPQHF